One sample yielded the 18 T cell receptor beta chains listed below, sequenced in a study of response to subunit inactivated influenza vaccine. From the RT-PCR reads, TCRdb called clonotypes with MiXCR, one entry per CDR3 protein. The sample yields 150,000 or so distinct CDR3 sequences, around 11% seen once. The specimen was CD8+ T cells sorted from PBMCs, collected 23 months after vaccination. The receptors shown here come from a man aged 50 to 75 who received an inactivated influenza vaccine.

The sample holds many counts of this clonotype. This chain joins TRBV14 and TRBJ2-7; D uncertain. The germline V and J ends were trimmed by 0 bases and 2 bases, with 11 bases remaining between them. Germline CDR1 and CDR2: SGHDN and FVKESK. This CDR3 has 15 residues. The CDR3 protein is CASSQDYRPAYEQYF. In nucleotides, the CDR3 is TGTGCCAGCAGCCAAGATTACCGCCCGGCCTACGAGCAGTACTTC.

CDR3 residues: CASSLGLAGPVYNEQFF. The CDR3, as DNA: TGTGCCAGCAGCCTGGGACTAGCGGGACCGGTCTACAATGAGCAGTTCTTC. The V and J genes are TRBV7-2 and TRBJ2-1, with 13 bases aligning to TRBD2. The V segment lost 5 bases and the J segment 3 bases; nucleotides outside the gene matches: 7. The V gene's germline CDR1 is SGHTA and CDR2 FQGNSA. The CDR3 has 17 residues.

The CDR3 bases are TGTGCCAGCAGCTTATTGACAGCATCCTACGAGCAGTACTTC. Its protein is CASSLLTASYEQYF. The V call is TRBV7-9, the J call TRBJ2-7, with D possibly matching TRBD1 (5 bases). In germline, CDR1 is SEHNR, CDR2 FQNEAQ (reference sequence). The CDR3 runs to 14 residues. V gave up 2 bases and J gave up 1 base, with 9 bases separating them.

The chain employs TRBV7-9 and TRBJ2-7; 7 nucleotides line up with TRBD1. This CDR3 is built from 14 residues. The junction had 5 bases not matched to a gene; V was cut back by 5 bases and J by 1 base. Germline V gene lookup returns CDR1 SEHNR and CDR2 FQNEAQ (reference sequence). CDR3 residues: CASSARQGSYEQYF. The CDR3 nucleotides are TGTGCCAGCAGCGCTCGACAGGGATCCTACGAGCAGTACTTC. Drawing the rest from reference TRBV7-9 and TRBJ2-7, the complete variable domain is DTGVSQNPRHKITKRGQNVTFRCDPISEHNRLYWYRQTLGQGPEFLTYFQNEAQLEKSRLLSDRFSAERPKGSFSTLEIQRTEQGDSAMYLCASSARQGSYEQYFGPGTRLTVT.

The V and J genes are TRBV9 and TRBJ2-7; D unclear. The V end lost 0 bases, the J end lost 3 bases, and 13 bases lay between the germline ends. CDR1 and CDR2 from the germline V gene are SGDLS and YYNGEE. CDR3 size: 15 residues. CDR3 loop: CASSVGSGVNYEQYF. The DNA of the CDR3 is TGTGCCAGCAGCGTAGGGTCGGGCGTGAACTACGAGCAGTACTTC.

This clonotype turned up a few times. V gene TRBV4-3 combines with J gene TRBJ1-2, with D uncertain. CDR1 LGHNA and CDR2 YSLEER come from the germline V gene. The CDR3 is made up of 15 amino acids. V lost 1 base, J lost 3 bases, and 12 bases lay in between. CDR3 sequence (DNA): TGCGCCAGCAGCCAAGTTGGGGTTTTGGACTATGGCTACACCTTC. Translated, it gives CASSQVGVLDYGYTF.

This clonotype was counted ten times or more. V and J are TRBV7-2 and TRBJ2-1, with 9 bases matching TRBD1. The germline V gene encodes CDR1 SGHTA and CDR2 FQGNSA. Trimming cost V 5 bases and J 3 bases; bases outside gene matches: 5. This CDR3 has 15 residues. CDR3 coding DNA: TGTGCCAGCAGCCTGGACAGGGGTGTCTACAATGAGCAGTTCTTC. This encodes CASSLDRGVYNEQFF.

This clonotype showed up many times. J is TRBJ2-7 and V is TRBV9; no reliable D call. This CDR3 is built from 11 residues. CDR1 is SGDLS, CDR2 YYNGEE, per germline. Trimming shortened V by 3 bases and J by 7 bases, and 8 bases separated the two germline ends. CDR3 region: CASSGGEEQYF. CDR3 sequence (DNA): TGTGCCAGCAGCGGAGGCGAGGAGCAGTACTTC.

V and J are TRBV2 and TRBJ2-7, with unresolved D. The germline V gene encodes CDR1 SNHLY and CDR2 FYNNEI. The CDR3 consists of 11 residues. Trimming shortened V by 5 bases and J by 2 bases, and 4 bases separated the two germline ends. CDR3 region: CASSNTYEQYF. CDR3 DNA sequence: TGTGCCAGCAGTAATACCTACGAGCAGTACTTC.

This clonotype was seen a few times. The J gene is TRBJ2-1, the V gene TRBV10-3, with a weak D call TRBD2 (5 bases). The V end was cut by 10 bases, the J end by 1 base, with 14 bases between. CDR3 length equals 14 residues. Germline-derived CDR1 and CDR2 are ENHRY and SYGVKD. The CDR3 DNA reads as TGTGCCACTAACTCGAGGGATTCCTACAATGAGCAGTTCTTC. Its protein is CATNSRDSYNEQFF.

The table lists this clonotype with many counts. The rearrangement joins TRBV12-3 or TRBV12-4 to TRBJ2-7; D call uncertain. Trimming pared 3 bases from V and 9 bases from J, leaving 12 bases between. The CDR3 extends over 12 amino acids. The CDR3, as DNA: TGTGCCAGCAGTTTCTTCCTGGACGCGCAGTACTTC. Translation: CASSFFLDAQYF.

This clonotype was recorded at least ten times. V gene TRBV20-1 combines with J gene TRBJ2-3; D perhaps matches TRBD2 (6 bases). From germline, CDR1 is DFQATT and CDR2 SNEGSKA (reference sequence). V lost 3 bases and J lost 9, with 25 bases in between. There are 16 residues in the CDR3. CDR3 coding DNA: TGCAGTGCTAGCGGGAGTGGACTACCAAGGCCGGACACGCAGTATTTT. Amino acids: CSASGSGLPRPDTQYF.

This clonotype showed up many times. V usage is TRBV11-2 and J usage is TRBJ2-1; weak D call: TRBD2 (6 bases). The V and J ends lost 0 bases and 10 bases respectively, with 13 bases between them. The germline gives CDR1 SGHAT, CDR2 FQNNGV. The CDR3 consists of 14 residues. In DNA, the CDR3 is TGTGCCAGCAGCTTAGAATTAGCGGCAGACGAGCAGTTCTTC. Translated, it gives CASSLELAADEQFF.

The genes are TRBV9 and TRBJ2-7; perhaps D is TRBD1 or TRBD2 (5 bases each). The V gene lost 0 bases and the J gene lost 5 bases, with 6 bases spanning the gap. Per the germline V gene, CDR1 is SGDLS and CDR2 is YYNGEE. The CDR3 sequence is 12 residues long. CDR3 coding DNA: TGTGCCAGCAGCGTAGGGGACGACGAGCAGTACTTC. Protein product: CASSVGDDEQYF.

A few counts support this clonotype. This CDR3 is CASSFYEGGRTDTQYF. The CDR3 DNA follows: TGTGCCAGCAGCTTTTACGAGGGGGGCCGCACAGATACGCAGTATTTT. This chain connects TRBV7-9 to TRBJ2-3, with D perhaps given as TRBD1 or TRBD2 (6 bases each). The CDR3 length is 16 residues. The V end lost 3 bases, the J end lost 1 base, and 14 bases lay between the germline ends. The germline CDR1 and CDR2 sequences are SEHNR and FQNEAQ (reference sequence).

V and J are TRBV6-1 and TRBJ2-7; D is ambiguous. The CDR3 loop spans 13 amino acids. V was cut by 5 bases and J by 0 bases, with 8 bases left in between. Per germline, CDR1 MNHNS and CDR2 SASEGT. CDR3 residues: CASSRNPSYEQYF. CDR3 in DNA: TGTGCCAGCAGTCGGAACCCCTCCTACGAGCAGTACTTC.

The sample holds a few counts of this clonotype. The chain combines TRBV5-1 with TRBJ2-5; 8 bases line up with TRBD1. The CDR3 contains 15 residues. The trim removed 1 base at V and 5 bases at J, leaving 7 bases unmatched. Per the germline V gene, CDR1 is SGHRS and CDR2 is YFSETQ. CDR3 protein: CASSLTQGAGETQYF. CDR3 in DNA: TGCGCCAGCAGCTTGACGCAGGGGGCAGGGGAGACCCAGTACTTC.

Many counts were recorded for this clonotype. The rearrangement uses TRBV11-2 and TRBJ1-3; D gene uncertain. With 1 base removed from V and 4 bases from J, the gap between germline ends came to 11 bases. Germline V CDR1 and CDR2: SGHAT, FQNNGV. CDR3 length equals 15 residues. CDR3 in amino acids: CASSLGLAVGNTIYF. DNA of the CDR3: TGTGCCAGCAGCTTAGGTTTGGCCGTCGGAAACACCATATATTTT.